In this sample, the clone carrying this T cell receptor (beta chain) turned up many times. Its target is not known. TCRdb re-called the 5' RACE reads through MiXCR, storing one row per CDR3 protein. The sample has roughly 690,000 distinct CDR3 sequences, 6.1% seen once. V was clipped by 3 bases and J by 0 bases, with 12 bases between them. CDR1 is ENHRY, CDR2 SYGVKD, per germline. The CDR3 loop spans 16 amino acids. These data belong to a study of identical twins. Only healthy Caucasians were included as donors. Study-wide results and limits: Models underpredicted monozygotic twin sharing of out-of-frame TCR alpha. Clonotypes of the beta chain that were abundant in cord blood carried fewer insertions (memory repertoires showed none). Twins shared beta out-of-frame sequences in excess, but this excess was weaker.

J is TRBJ1-5 and V is TRBV10-3; D is perhaps TRBD1 (6 bases). Material: naive T cells sorted from blood. This clonotype originated in a man aged 18 to 29 in good health. Here the CDR3 DNA reads TGTGCCATCAGTGAACCCCAGGGGCGTAGCAATCAGCCCCAGCATTTT. Residues: CAISEPQGRSNQPQHF.